This paragraph covers one TCR beta chain sequence. The antigen remains undetermined. With V trimmed by 0 bases and J by 1 base, 7 bases remained unmatched. The CDR3 is 16 amino acids. The germline V gene encodes CDR1 SGHRS and CDR2 YFSETQ. With 60 Vbeta and 13 Jbeta primers, the PCR was carried out. Produced via immunoSEQ multiplex PCR; TCRdb's table is partial and in-frame only. The table includes about 270,000 clones, around 86% detected once. The data originate from a study of cytomegalovirus exposure and HLA in healthy donors. Across the study: Among the 398 genotyped donors, less than 85% were placed in the Caucasian-associated ancestry cluster.

Findings and caveats of the study: For most TCR beta V segments, an earlier analysis put the productive rate at about 90% or about 30% of the time.

The clonotype originates from a man aged 35-49 years in good health and CMV-seropositive. The sample comprised PBMCs. The V call is TRBV5-1, the J call TRBJ2-7, with 7 nucleotides matching TRBD2. CDR3 in amino acids: CASSLDGRAGSYEQYF. Here the CDR3 DNA reads TGCGCCAGCAGCTTGGATGGGAGGGCCGGGTCCTACGAGCAGTACTTC.